This T cell receptor (beta chain) was obtained from a study of cytomegalovirus exposure and HLA in healthy donors (dated by TCRdb to about 2017). Looking at the study overall: An earlier analysis of 550 to 700 of the donors reported about 250 Gb of sequence data and 120 million or so unique TCR beta sequences from about 180 million T cells. An early release covering roughly 640 HLA-typed donors comprised approximately 300 gigabases of sequencing data and tens of millions of unique TCR sequences. Among the roughly 400 genotyped donors, approximately 77% belonged to the genetic ancestry cluster associated with self-reported Caucasian donors. The study was designed to test whether signatures of past pathogen exposure could be identified by cataloging public T cell receptors. Using immunosequencing, the study profiled T cell repertoires from about 620 subjects and related those repertoires to cytomegalovirus serostatus. Along with the approximately 650-subject first cohort, a separate validation cohort of some 130 different subjects was used. To predict cytomegalovirus infection status, the study combined high-throughput TCR immunosequencing, statistical association of individual TCRs with disease status, and machine learning. In a later analysis, previously published TCR beta repertoires from 600 to 850 donors were re-analyzed and high-resolution HLA genotyping was added so that TCR occurrence patterns could be studied. Rather than using new phenotypic data, the later analysis identified candidate immune exposures from TCR beta sequences and from how often those sequences occurred across donors. An earlier analysis of 587 of the donors applied high-throughput TCR beta sequencing to assess whether each TCR beta V gene segment acted as functional or pseudogenic. Donor age, sex, ethnicity and CMV serostatus were collected together with the repertoire data. In a later genetic analysis, genome-wide SNP genotypes for about three fifths of the 666 donors were used, and that subset was treated as a discovery cohort. All discovery cohort repertoires had been generated on a single sequencing platform. HLA typing covered class I and class II loci at four-digit resolution. Typing coverage varied by locus: about 629-640 donors for A, B, C, DRB1 and DQB1; roughly 560 for DQA1; more than 600 for DPA1; roughly 450 for DPB1. Roughly five DR-DQ haplotypes were handled as single units for association and clustering, since linkage in the cohort was strong. Across some 400 genotyped donors of the cohort, an average of approximately 240,000 unique TCR beta nucleotide sequences per donor were sequenced, and approximately 17% of those sequences were non-productive.

Libraries were made using the immunoSEQ multiplex PCR assay. The multiplex PCR relied on a mix of 60 forward primers for TCR Vbeta segments and 13 reverse primers for TCR Jbeta segments. The CDR3 region of rearranged TCR beta genes was amplified from genomic DNA by a multiplex PCR assay. On the Illumina HiSeq System, the amplified TCR beta libraries were sequenced as 87-base-pair reads. As for the original processing: In a later analysis, 77 million or so unique TCR beta chains were counted across the roughly 670 repertoires, and roughly 10 million of these chains were shared by at least two donors. A nearest-neighbor algorithm error-corrected the raw reads and collapsed the reads into unique sequences, merging closely related sequences to remove PCR and sequencing errors. To assign V, D and J gene segments, CDR3 sequences were aligned to IMGT reference sequences. For a sequence to be retained, a match of at least six nucleotides to both a V gene segment and a J gene segment was required. Rearrangements were classified as productive when the CDR3 lacked stop codons and remained in frame with V and J, and all other rearrangements were classified as non-productive. CDR3 was defined by IMGT convention, running from the second conserved V-encoded cysteine to the conserved J-encoded phenylalanine. Sequences without an unambiguous match to a single V gene segment were excluded from the earlier analysis of 587 of the donors. An earlier analysis of 500 to 600 of the donors classified V segments as functional when productive rearrangements were above 56.7% and as segregating when the standard deviation between donors was above 5%. A statistical classification framework was developed to diagnose cytomegalovirus status using the catalog of TCR beta chain sequences. A later analysis assigned V and J genes by comparing TCR nucleotide sequences with IMGT/GENE-DB human TR gene sequences. Using the TCRdist pipeline, a later analysis assigned CDR3 sequences along with most-parsimonious VDJ recombination scenarios. In a later analysis, each TCR beta chain was defined by its CDR3 amino acid sequence together with its V-gene family, and reads lacking a unique V-gene family were excluded. In a later analysis, around 650 highly shared, low-generation-probability nucleotide sequences were removed to address suspected cross-contamination and a sequencing artifact. In a later analysis, a clonal expansion index for each public chain was calculated from normalized within-repertoire ranks of inferred template counts. In a later analysis, generation probabilities were computed using a VDJ recombination model fitted to out-of-frame rearrangements, and the results were checked against IGoR. Hypergeometric tests were used in a later analysis to score TCR-TCR, TCR-HLA and TCR-CMV co-occurrence, with a repertoire-size bias correction applied to the TCR pairs. To estimate false discovery rates, a later analysis permuted the HLA or CMV assignments 20 times. In a later analysis, co-occurring TCRs were grouped with DBSCAN, and TCRdist sequence similarity was added when clustering was performed within HLA-allele-positive subsets. For co-occurrence clustering, repertoires with fewer than 30,000 or more than 120,000 public chains were excluded, along with five or six repertoires with anomalous nucleotide sharing. Not all clones reach the TCRdb copy of this immuneACCESS table, which keeps in-frame sequences only. Checked studies attribute under half of the gap to unresolved V genes and leave the rest unexplained. V and J calls and clone size follow that table, whereas D and trimming were derived from the DNA. The sample includes fewer than 250,000 clones, with around 80% observed a single time. The ten largest clones capture 5.5% to 7.5% of the sample.

In total, about 650 healthy bone marrow donors made up the cohort. At the time of sampling, all cohort members were nominally healthy, though unrecorded immune exposures were likely present. The donor was CMV seropositive and belonged to the group of a few hundred seropositive cohort members. A peripheral blood sample was collected from each donor, and TCR beta sequencing was performed on peripheral blood mononuclear cells. Genomic DNA was extracted from the blood cell samples with the Qiagen DNeasy Blood Extraction Kit. Comments on this clone: Its antigen target is currently unknown. The record has no base qualities; no much larger clone is one base away.

The CDR3 measures 15 amino acids from cysteine to phenylalanine. Just CDR3 DNA is preserved here, 45 bases in frame from base 1. The germline V gene (reference sequence) gives CDR1 as WNHNN and CDR2 as SYGVQD. V trim: 5 bases; J trim: 8 bases; unmatched bases: 12. The paper's findings and limits, for the study overall: Because HLA typing was unavailable for some donors at each locus, only the typed subset was used in association tests. A cluster of highly shared sequence variants was judged likely to represent a technical artifact of the sequencing pipeline. Most TCR sequences were observed very rarely across donors, whereas some public TCRs were present in many individuals. According to a later genetic analysis, donors in an Asian-associated ancestry cluster had fewer N-insertions in productive TCRs than the approximately 650-donor mean. In a later analysis, most CMV-associated TCR beta chains were found to appear HLA-restricted, with HLA associations seemingly driven largely by CMV exposure. A further reported finding was that TCR beta sequences accurately predicted the HLA-A and HLA-B alleles for most subjects in the first cohort. When HLA alleles, especially DR and DQ, strongly co-occurred, attributing TCR associations to individual alleles was difficult. In both the original and validation cohorts, the classifier was reported to diagnose cytomegalovirus status with high specificity and sensitivity. The only immune exposure information available for the cohort was CMV serostatus. Sequencing depth was assumed to be roughly uniform across donors in the presence/absence analyses, though that assumption may not hold. In a later analysis, several top co-occurrence clusters were reported to appear linked to parvovirus B19, influenza, CMV and Epstein-Barr virus. Because counts were too low, approximately 18 rarely observed V segments, including chromosome 9 orphons, were excluded from the earlier analysis of around 590 of the donors. In vitro tests confirmed that a few of the cytomegalovirus-associated TCR beta chains recognize cytomegalovirus antigens. A later analysis found that HLA-associated TCR beta chains were more clonally expanded and had lower generation probabilities than equally common non-associated chains. Because the 87-base-pair reads could not distinguish some IMGT-functional V segments, including TRBV6-2 and TRBV6-3, those segments were excluded. At a false discovery rate of 0.05, a later analysis linked roughly 17,000 TCR beta sequences to specific HLA alleles. In a later genetic analysis, a missense DCLRE1C variant was associated with V-gene and J-gene trimming of TCR beta chains, and the association was replicated in an independent cohort. The study listed 150 to 200 TCR beta chains as associated with cytomegalovirus. It was suggested by the authors that the approach could potentially be generalized to other disease states and immunological phenotypes. Correlated functional status among segregating V segments might reflect linkage disequilibrium, but an unknown experimental factor could not be ruled out. In a later analysis, TCR association rates were found to vary across HLA loci, with the most associated TCRs seen for DRB1 alleles and the fewest for HLA-C alleles. In an earlier analysis of a few hundred of the donors, most TCR beta V segments were observed in productive rearrangements about 90% or about 30% of the time, broadly matching IMGT annotations. In this cohort, only TCR beta chains were sequenced, and detectable features were limited by the absence of alpha or paired-chain data.

The clonotype was recovered from a man aged 40-49 years in good health and CMV-seropositive. The chain was built from TRBV10-1 and TRBJ1-2, with 9 bases aligning to TRBD1. Sample: PBMCs. Here the CDR3 is given as CASSLGQGPSGGYTF. The DNA sequence reads TGCGCCAGCAGTCTAGGACAGGGGCCTTCGGGGGGCTACACCTTC.